This note documents a single TCR beta chain sequence. No antigen is known for it. This sample is drawn from a study of cytomegalovirus exposure and HLA in healthy donors. Germline V gives CDR1 SGHTA, CDR2 FQGTGA. This CDR3 spans 14 amino acids. Trimming took 2 bases from V and 2 from J, leaving 10 bases between them. Overall study results and limits: When the data were analyzed later, several of the most significant clusters appeared to be linked to common viral pathogens. Previously analyzed data showed that most TCR beta V segments were productive at a frequency of about 87% or about 30%. In a later analysis, TCR beta V- and J-gene trimming was associated with a missense DCLRE1C variant.

Amplification used 60 Vbeta primers and 13 Jbeta primers. Assay used: immunoSEQ multiplex PCR; TCRdb lists only in-frame clones, some missing. The sample holds roughly 100,000 clones, 60% to 80% seen once. This TCR was recovered from a female donor in good health and CMV-seronegative. The sample was PBMCs. J is TRBJ2-7 and V is TRBV7-3; D perhaps matches TRBD1 (6 bases). In DNA form, the CDR3 reads TGTGCCAGCAGCTTATCACAGGGCCCCTACGAGCAGTACTTC. Encoded protein: CASSLSQGPYEQYF.